Each of the 24 T cell receptor beta chains below was sequenced from the same sample in a study of blood T cell repertoires in COVID-19. Method: immunoSEQ multiplex PCR; TCRdb's copy keeps in-frame clones and lacks some. The profile shows 300,000 to 350,000 clones, around 90% of them singletons. The sample was peripheral blood. These receptors were obtained from a woman in her twenties or thirties with COVID-19, enrolled during active disease.

About this clone itself: This sample includes further DNA sequences coding for the same CDR3. The chain recombines TRBV18 with TRBJ1-3; D perhaps matches TRBD1 (5 bases). The germline V gene encodes CDR1 KGHSH and CDR2 LQKENI. Trimming removed 3 bases from V and 1 base from J, with 10 bases in between. The CDR3 spans 15 residues. The CDR3 protein is CASSPAGLSGNTIYF. CDR3 nucleotides: TGTGCCAGCTCACCGGCAGGGCTGTCTGGAAACACCATATATTTT.

The chain joins TRBV4-1 to TRBJ2-2; D gene uncertain. The CDR3 covers 16 residues. Per germline, CDR1 MGHRA and CDR2 YSYEKL. V dropped 2 bases and J dropped 0 bases, with 10 bases sitting between them. CDR3 bases: TGCGCCAGCAGCCAACGGCAGGCCCCGAACACCGGGGAGCTGTTTTTT. Its translation: CASSQRQAPNTGELFF.

Comment on this clone: An end of the junction does not agree with germline; a read error may underlie this. V gene TRBV28 combines with J gene TRBJ1-4; no clear D gene. CDR1 is MDHEN, CDR2 SYDVKM, per germline. The CDR3 totals 12 residues. The CDR3 is CASSLVSGRSSF. The CDR3 coding sequence is TGTGCCAGCAGTTTGGTCTCGGGGAGATCCTCTTTT.

The V call is TRBV6-1, the J call TRBJ1-6; weak D call: TRBD1 (5 bases). The CDR3 has 14 amino acids. The germline CDR1 and CDR2 sequences are MNHNS and SASEGT. V dropped 3 bases and J dropped 10 bases, with 13 bases sitting between them. The CDR3 here is CASSDSGLRSPLHF. In nucleotides, the CDR3 is TGTGCCAGCAGTGATTCAGGGTTGAGGTCACCCCTCCACTTT.

The chain combines TRBV5-8 with TRBJ1-5; 9 bases line up with TRBD1. The CDR3 covers 14 residues. Germline CDR1 and CDR2: SGHTS and YDEGEE. V gave up 4 bases and J gave up 6 bases; unmatched junction bases: 5. The CDR3, as DNA: TGTGCCAGCAGCCCCGGGACAGGGCGTCAGCCCCAGCATTTT. Translation: CASSPGTGRQPQHF.

V usage is TRBV2 and J usage is TRBJ2-7; 10 nucleotides align to TRBD2. Losses at the gene ends were 5 bases for V and 3 bases for J; bases not matched to a gene: 7. The CDR3 extends over 15 amino acids. The germline CDR1 and CDR2 sequences are SNHLY and FYNNEI. In DNA, the CDR3 is TGTGCCAGCAGTCCTCCTAGCGGGAGAGGCTACGAGCAGTACTTC. Translated: CASSPPSGRGYEQYF.

This clone has a handful of counts. The chain couples TRBV19 to TRBJ2-3, with 7 bases that match TRBD1. The CDR3 covers 17 residues. With V trimmed by 4 bases and J by 5 bases, 15 bases remained unmatched. Germline V gene data show CDR1 as LNHDA and CDR2 as SQIVND (reference sequence). DNA of the CDR3: TGTGCCAGTAGTACCCGGGACAGTCTGTCATTGAGAGATACGCAGTATTTT. Translation gives CASSTRDSLSLRDTQYF. Together with reference TRBV19 and TRBJ2-3, the CDR3 gives the full variable domain: DGGITQSPKYLFRKEGQNVTLSCEQNLNHDAMYWYRQDPGQGLRLIYYSQIVNDFQKGDIAEGYSVSREKKESFPLTVTSAQKNPTAFYLCASSTRDSLSLRDTQYFGPGTRLTVL.

This clone showed up just once. V gene TRBV5-1 combines with J gene TRBJ2-4; 7 nucleotides line up with TRBD1. The J segment lost 7 bases and the V segment lost 0 bases, leaving 7 bases of the junction unmatched. The V gene's germline CDR1 is SGHRS and CDR2 YFSETQ. The CDR3 contains 15 residues. CDR3 in DNA: TGCGCCAGCAGCTTGGGAGGGGGCGCTAGGAACATTCAGTACTTC. Protein sequence: CASSLGGGARNIQYF.

The V and J genes are TRBV5-5 and TRBJ2-4; TRBD1 agrees at 7 bases. The CDR3 covers 15 residues. Germline trimming cut 0 bases from V and 3 bases from J; bases unmatched to any gene: 3. Per germline, CDR1 SGHKS and CDR2 YYEKEE (reference sequence). The CDR3, as DNA: TGTGCCAGCAGCTTGGTGGCAGGGGGCAAAAACATTCAGTACTTC. Translation: CASSLVAGGKNIQYF.

This chain connects TRBV30 to TRBJ1-5; the D is unclear. CDR1 is GTSNPN, CDR2 SVGIG, per germline (reference sequence). The V gene lost 5 bases and the J gene lost 3 bases, with 14 bases spanning the gap. This CDR3 is built from 14 residues. CDR3 residues: CAWRRRAPNQPQHF. The DNA of the CDR3 is TGTGCCTGGCGGCGGAGGGCTCCCAATCAGCCCCAGCATTTT.

The genes are TRBV9 and TRBJ1-2; D is ambiguous. The ends were cut back, 4 bases at V and 5 bases at J, with 18 bases in the middle. CDR3 length: 15 residues. From germline, CDR1 is SGDLS and CDR2 YYNGEE. CDR3 in amino acids: CASSTPGWGGYGYTF. CDR3 sequence (DNA): TGTGCCAGCAGCACACCCGGGTGGGGAGGATATGGCTACACCTTC. Full variable domain (missing parts from reference TRBV9 and TRBJ1-2): DSGVTQTPKHLITATGQRVTLRCSPRSGDLSVYWYQQSLDQGLQFLIQYYNGEERAKGNILERFSAQQFPDLHSELNLSSLELGDSALYFCASSTPGWGGYGYTFGSGTRLTVV.

In DNA, the CDR3 is TGTGCCAGCAGCCAAGCCAAAAGAGGGTACTATGGCTACACCTTC. Its protein product is CASSQAKRGYYGYTF. V is TRBV14 and J is TRBJ1-2, with D hard to call. Trimming cost V 1 base and J 3 bases, with 12 bases left between them. The germline gives CDR1 SGHDN, CDR2 FVKESK. The CDR3 has 15 residues.

This chain joins TRBV21-1 and TRBJ2-2; TRBD1, the table's D call, lacks a check against the DNA. TRBV21-1 is a documented pseudogene. This CDR3 is 12 amino acids long. Here the CDR3 DNA reads TGTGCCAGCAGCCCATACACCGGGGAGCTGTTTTTT. It codes for CASSPYTGELFF.

This clone has only one observation. The chain has TRBV19 and TRBJ1-4; 7 nucleotides match TRBD1. CDR3 length: 15 amino acids. Germline CDR1 is LNHDA and CDR2 is SQIVND (reference sequence). V dropped 4 bases and J dropped 7; count of bases not matched to a gene: 9. The CDR3 nucleotides are TGTGCCAGTAGTAACCCCTCAGGGGGTGGTGAAAAACTGTTTTTT. Its protein is CASSNPSGGGEKLFF.

The rearrangement links TRBV11-2 to TRBJ1-2, with D unclear. The V gene lost 1 base and the J gene lost 0 bases, with 15 bases spanning the gap. This CDR3 is built from 17 residues. The germline V gene encodes CDR1 SGHAT and CDR2 FQNNGV. The CDR3 is CASSLGGGVGANYGYTF. In DNA, the CDR3 is TGTGCCAGCAGCTTAGGAGGCGGCGTCGGAGCTAACTATGGCTACACCTTC. Drawing the rest from reference TRBV11-2 and TRBJ1-2, the complete variable domain is EAGVAQSPRYKIIEKRQSVAFWCNPISGHATLYWYQQILGQGPKLLIQFQNNGVVDDSQLPKDRFSAERLKGVDSTLKIQPAKLEDSAVYLCASSLGGGVGANYGYTFGSGTRLTVV.

About this clone: Other DNA sequences in the same sample also yield this CDR3. The CDR3 spells CASSLDRQNTEAFF. Here the CDR3 DNA reads TGTGCCAGCTCATTGGACAGACAGAACACTGAAGCTTTCTTT. This rearrangement joins TRBV18 to TRBJ1-1, with D perhaps matching TRBD1 (6 bases). The length of the CDR3 is 14 residues. V was shortened by 5 bases and J by 1 base, with 11 bases between the two germline ends. Germline-derived CDR1 and CDR2 are KGHSH and LQKENI. Drawing the rest from reference TRBV18 and TRBJ1-1, the complete variable domain is NAGVMQNPRHLVRRRGQEARLRCSPMKGHSHVYWYRQLPEEGLKFMVYLQKENIIDESGMPKERFSAEFPKEGPSILRIQQVVRGDSAAYFCASSLDRQNTEAFFGQGTRLTVV.

CDR3 region: CASSLDPGGLGEQYF. DNA for the CDR3: TGTGCCAGCAGCTTAGATCCAGGGGGTCTCGGCGAGCAGTACTTC. The gene calls are TRBV7-6 and TRBJ2-7; 7 bases line up with TRBD1. V trimming: 1 base; J trimming: 6 bases; junction bases outside the gene matches: 9. Germline V gene lookup returns CDR1 SGHVS and CDR2 FNYEAQ. This CDR3 is built from 15 residues.

V gene TRBV4-3 combines with J gene TRBJ2-1, with a weak D call TRBD2 (5 bases). The germline gives CDR1 LGHNA, CDR2 YSLEER. Trimming removed 5 bases at V and 0 bases at J, with 20 bases between. This CDR3 has 18 residues. CDR3 nucleotides: TGCGCCAGCAGCGAAGTGACCGGGCGGAGGAGCTCCTACAATGAGCAGTTCTTC. This gives the protein CASSEVTGRRSSYNEQFF.

V gene TRBV5-1 combines with J gene TRBJ2-3; 14 nucleotides match TRBD2. Losses at the gene ends were 0 bases for V and 6 bases for J; bases not matched to a gene: 3. The CDR3 spans 16 residues. Germline V gene sequence: CDR1 SGHRS, CDR2 YFSETQ. The chain's CDR3 is CASSLEGLAGEDTQYF. CDR3 coding DNA: TGCGCCAGCAGCTTGGAGGGACTAGCGGGAGAGGATACGCAGTATTTT.

V and J are TRBV29-1 and TRBJ2-7; 7 bases map to TRBD1. V was pared by 7 bases and J by 1 base, with 4 bases of the junction left unmatched. CDR1 is SQVTM, CDR2 ANQGSEA, per germline. The CDR3 has 12 amino acids. Written as DNA, the CDR3 is TGCAGCGCTCGGGACAGTTCCTACGAGCAGTACTTC. It translates to CSARDSSYEQYF.

V and J are TRBV24-1 and TRBJ2-3, with 8 positions matching TRBD2. V lost 0 bases, J lost 1 base, and 5 bases stayed unmatched. This CDR3 has 17 residues. The germline V gene encodes CDR1 KGHDR and CDR2 SFDVKD. CDR3 sequence reads: CATSDLISRGGTDTQYF. For the CDR3, the DNA is TGTGCCACCAGTGATTTGATTTCGCGGGGGGGCACAGATACGCAGTATTTT.

CDR3 bases: TGTGCCAGCAGTTTTCGGGTATATAGCAATCAGCCCCAGCATTTT. Translating it yields CASSFRVYSNQPQHF. The chain is built from TRBV28 and TRBJ1-5, with unresolved D. The CDR3 has 15 amino acids. Trimming took off 3 bases at V and 0 bases at J, with 9 bases between the two ends. Germline V gene sequence: CDR1 MDHEN, CDR2 SYDVKM.

This sequence joins TRBV5-5 and TRBJ2-3; 10 bases align to TRBD1. CDR3 size: 17 residues. The V gene end was trimmed by 1 base and the J gene end by 1 base; junction bases not matched to a gene: 6. Germline lookup yields CDR1 SGHKS and CDR2 YYEKEE (reference sequence). The CDR3 here is CASSLYGTGDGTDTQYF. The CDR3 DNA sequence: TGTGCCAGCAGCTTGTACGGGACAGGGGATGGCACAGATACGCAGTATTTT. The full variable domain, with the rest looked up from reference TRBV5-5 and TRBJ2-3, is DAGVTQSPTHLIKTRGQQVTLRCSPISGHKSVSWYQQVLGQGPQFIFQYYEKEERGRGNFPDRFSARQFPNYSSELNVNALLLGDSALYLCASSLYGTGDGTDTQYFGPGTRLTVL.

The chain has TRBV19 and TRBJ1-1, with TRBD1 as a possible D gene (5 bases). The CDR3 consists of 11 residues. CDR1 and CDR2 from the germline V gene are LNHDA and SQIVND (reference sequence). V was cut by 11 bases and J by 5 bases, with 12 bases left in between. The CDR3 loop reads CASFGGTEAFF. Written as DNA, the CDR3 is TGTGCCTCCTTCGGGGGAACTGAAGCTTTCTTT.